These 16 T cell receptor beta chains were sequenced from one sample in a study of blood T cell repertoires in COVID-19. Sequencing used immunoSEQ multiplex PCR; TCRdb keeps in-frame clones, though not all of them. The repertoire holds about 200,000 clones, with around four fifths as singletons. The specimen sequenced was peripheral blood. These TCRs come from a woman of 80 years or more with active or convalescent COVID-19.

The chain carries TRBV7-2 and TRBJ1-5, with D hard to call. CDR3 length: 12 amino acids. Germline V gene lookup returns CDR1 SGHTA and CDR2 FQGNSA. The V and J ends lost 4 bases and 3 bases respectively, with 4 bases between them. The CDR3, as DNA: TGTGCCAGCAGCTCCTACAATCAGCCCCAGCATTTT. Encoded protein: CASSSYNQPQHF.

The chain joins TRBV19 to TRBJ1-3, with D possibly matching TRBD1 (5 bases). The CDR3 is 16 residues long. Trimming removed 9 bases from V and 1 base from J, with 19 bases in between. Germline lookup yields CDR1 LNHDA and CDR2 SQIVND (reference sequence). CDR3 in DNA: TGTGCCAGCGAACGGGGGAGGGCCGGTTCTGGAAACACCATATATTTT. Translation gives CASERGRAGSGNTIYF.

This clone showed up just once. The chain uses TRBV6-2 or TRBV6-3 and TRBJ2-7, with TRBD1 identical over 9 bases. This CDR3 has 18 amino acids. The J segment lost 5 bases and the V segment lost 0 bases, leaving 14 bases of the junction unmatched. Germline CDR1 reads MNHEY; CDR2 reads SVGEGT. CDR3 nucleotides: TGTGCCAGCAGTTACTCTCCGGGACAGGGTTTTACGTGGCACGAGCAGTACTTC. Translation gives CASSYSPGQGFTWHEQYF.

The chain has TRBV5-1 and TRBJ1-4; perhaps TRBD1 as D (5 bases). The V end lost 4 bases, the J end lost 6 bases, and 16 bases lay between the germline ends. The CDR3 contains 15 residues. Germline assignment: CDR1 SGHRS and CDR2 YFSETQ. The CDR3 loop is CASSAQRGGDEKLFF. The CDR3 region has the DNA TGCGCCAGCAGCGCCCAACGGGGAGGGGATGAAAAACTGTTTTTT.

Points on this clone: The sample contains more than one DNA sequence encoding this CDR3. The chain links TRBV3-1 (or the pseudogene TRBV3-2) to TRBJ2-5; D possibly corresponds to TRBD1 (7 bases). CDR1 LGHDT and CDR2 YNNKEL come from the germline V gene (reference sequence). The CDR3 has 14 residues. V gave up 4 bases and J gave up 2 bases, with 11 bases separating them. The CDR3 here is CASSPRDRQETQYF. The DNA for the CDR3 is TGTGCCAGCAGCCCGCGGGACAGACAAGAGACCCAGTACTTC.

The rearrangement links TRBV19 to TRBJ2-3; 10 nucleotides match TRBD2. Germline trimming cut 6 bases from V and 1 base from J; bases unmatched to any gene: 4. Germline CDR1 and CDR2: LNHDA and SQIVND (reference sequence). The CDR3 runs to 15 residues. The CDR3 DNA is TGTGCCAGTAGCCGTAGCGGGGGGCGCACAGATACGCAGTATTTT. Its translation: CASSRSGGRTDTQYF.

This chain connects TRBV25-1 to TRBJ1-3, with no clear D. The CDR3 spans 13 residues. The germline V gene encodes CDR1 MGHDK and CDR2 SYGVNS. V shed 11 bases and J shed 2 bases, with 13 bases lying between them. The CDR3 reads CAAGTYTGNTIYF. Here the CDR3 DNA reads TGTGCCGCGGGCACCTACACTGGAAACACCATATATTTT.

This clone was seen a handful of times. J is TRBJ1-1 and V is TRBV3-1 (or the pseudogene TRBV3-2); D is perhaps TRBD1 (6 bases). Germline CDR1 LGHDT, CDR2 YNNKEL (reference sequence). The CDR3 has 13 residues. Trimming removed 7 bases from V and 0 bases from J, with 9 bases in between. The CDR3 coding sequence is TGTGCCAGCACCCCAGGGGTGAACACTGAAGCTTTCTTT. Its translation is CASTPGVNTEAFF.

This clone was counted only a few times. The rearrangement links TRBV5-1 to TRBJ1-4, with 7 bases matching TRBD1. This CDR3 contains 13 residues. V gave up 1 base and J gave up 7 bases; unmatched junction bases: 1. Germline V CDR1 and CDR2: SGHRS, YFSETQ. The CDR3 protein is CASSLNRGEKLFF. The CDR3, as DNA: TGCGCCAGCAGCTTGAACAGGGGTGAAAAACTGTTTTTT.

The chain joins TRBV28 to TRBJ2-5; 9 nucleotides line up with TRBD2. There are 16 residues in the CDR3. Germline V lookup: CDR1 MDHEN, CDR2 SYDVKM. The ends lost 7 bases at V and 4 bases at J; junction bases unmatched: 13. The CDR3 region is CASNTRARGGRETQYF. CDR3 coding DNA: TGTGCCAGCAATACTCGGGCGCGGGGGGGCCGAGAGACCCAGTACTTC.

The chain links TRBV28 to TRBJ1-2; possibly TRBD1 for D (6 bases). Trimming took 5 bases from V and 6 from J, leaving 22 bases between them. Germline V gene data show CDR1 as MDHEN and CDR2 as SYDVKM. The CDR3 length is 16 residues. CDR3 sequence (DNA): TGTGCCAGCAGTGATTTTCAGGGGTCTCCGCACCATGGCTACACCTTC. Translation gives CASSDFQGSPHHGYTF.

This clone was observed once. This chain connects TRBV18 to TRBJ1-2; TRBD1 matches at 8 bases. The CDR3 totals 13 residues. J gave up 11 bases and V 6 bases, and 11 bases lay outside the gene matches. CDR1 and CDR2 from the germline V gene are KGHSH and LQKENI. The CDR3 region is CASSPDRGKVYTF. The DNA for the CDR3 is TGTGCCAGCTCCCCTGACAGGGGCAAGGTTTACACCTTC.

This clone was seen just once. This chain connects TRBV18 to TRBJ1-2; possible D gene TRBD1, 6 bases. Trimming stripped 0 bases from V and 0 bases from J, with 14 bases between. The CDR3 runs 17 residues. The germline V gene encodes CDR1 KGHSH and CDR2 LQKENI. The chain's CDR3 is CASSPPGQGPANYGYTF. The DNA for the CDR3 is TGTGCCAGCTCACCACCGGGGCAGGGGCCCGCTAACTATGGCTACACCTTC.

The chain carries TRBV2 and TRBJ2-7; D may be TRBD2 (7 bases). The CDR3 has 15 residues. CDR1 is SNHLY, CDR2 FYNNEI, per germline. V gave up 2 bases and J gave up 2 bases, with 13 bases separating them. The CDR3 loop is CASSEWGGEAYEQYF. Here the CDR3 DNA reads TGTGCCAGCAGTGAATGGGGGGGCGAGGCCTACGAGCAGTACTTC.

The chain combines TRBV9 with TRBJ1-2, with 7 bases matching TRBD1. This CDR3 comprises 14 residues. CDR1 and CDR2 (germline): SGDLS, YYNGEE. Germline trimming cut 4 bases from V and 6 bases from J; bases unmatched to any gene: 9. CDR3 sequence (DNA): TGTGCCAGCAGCAAAAGGACAGGATTCGATGGCTACACCTTC. Translation gives CASSKRTGFDGYTF.

This chain links TRBV28 with TRBJ1-1; 9 nucleotides line up with TRBD1. The germline gives CDR1 MDHEN, CDR2 SYDVKM. Trimming removed 6 bases from V and 2 bases from J; junction bases left unmatched: 10. The CDR3 is 16 amino acids. In DNA, the CDR3 is TGTGCCAGCAGGCGACCCGGACAGGGGACAAACACTGAAGCTTTCTTT. Translating gives CASRRPGQGTNTEAFF.